This T cell receptor (beta chain) was identified during a study of OX40 agonist ivuxolimab in advanced cancers. Across the study: Dose-escalation patients had hepatocellular carcinoma, melanoma, renal cell or head and neck cancer.

Assay used: immunoSEQ multiplex PCR; TCRdb lists only in-frame clones, some missing. The sample yields 30,000 to 35,000 clones, roughly 90% seen once. CDR3 length equals 14 residues. V was pared by 3 bases and J by 14 bases, with 20 bases between. Germline V CDR1 and CDR2: SGDLS, YYNGEE. This sample comprised CD4+ or CD8+ T cells sorted from blood, obtained in a trial of the OX40 agonist ivuxolimab. The rearrangement joins TRBV9 to TRBJ1-4, with TRBD1 as a possible D gene (5 bases). The TCR originated in an adult with an advanced solid tumor such as melanoma, head and neck, liver or kidney cancer. The CDR3, as DNA: TGTGCCAGCAGCGCTGCATCCGCCAGGGATAGTCTGTTTTTT. Its translation: CASSAASARDSLFF.